Listed below are T cell receptor beta chains from one sample, sequenced in a study of CD8 T cells in Susac syndrome. TCRdb itself ran the immunoSEQ multiplex PCR reads through MiXCR, one entry per CDR3 protein. The data show about 120,000 distinct CDR3 sequences, with roughly 92% seen just once and about 0.089% held by the top ten. The sequencing input was CD4+ T cells from PBMCs. The receptors originated from a human donor in good health. Both conserved end residues are part of each CDR3. Fields, in order: clone size, V gene, D gene, J gene, CDR3 protein, CDR3 DNA. The D gene is left open where the match is weak. A clone size is listed for some rows: how often the clone was seen (once, few, many), or a class if it is expanded.

.,TRBV20-1,TRBD1,TRBJ2-5,CSARDRFTGGWETQYF,TGCAGTGCTAGAGACAGGTTCACAGGGGGTTGGGAGACCCAGTACTTC
.,TRBV4-2,TRBD2,TRBJ2-2,CASSQESRGGGRTGELFF,TGTGCCAGCAGCCAGGAATCCCGTGGGGGGGGAAGGACCGGGGAGCTGTTTTTT
.,TRBV2,.,TRBJ2-7,CASSEGSEQYF,TGTGCCAGCAGTGAAGGAAGCGAGCAGTACTTC
few,TRBV6-1,TRBD1,TRBJ1-5,CASSHDRGNQPQHF,TGTGCCAGCAGCCATGACAGGGGCAATCAGCCCCAGCATTTT
.,TRBV12-3/TRBV12-4,.,TRBJ1-2,CASSLTSGAGYTF,TGTGCCAGCAGTTTAACCTCTGGGGCCGGCTACACCTTC
.,TRBV5-1,.,TRBJ1-2,CASNAGVVDYGYTF,TGCGCCAGCAACGCTGGAGTGGTCGACTATGGCTACACCTTC
.,TRBV7-9,.,TRBJ1-1,CASSLTSQGAMNTEAFF,TGTGCCAGCAGCTTAACTTCGCAAGGGGCCATGAACACTGAAGCTTTCTTT
.,TRBV27,.,TRBJ2-1,CASSFNPGAQAQFF,TGTGCCAGCAGTTTTAACCCCGGGGCCCAGGCGCAGTTCTTC
.,TRBV30,.,TRBJ1-2,CAWSDAGRGANYGYTF,TGTGCCTGGAGTGACGCCGGACGGGGAGCTAACTATGGCTACACCTTC
.,TRBV3-1,TRBD2,TRBJ2-7,CASSQGSLASYEQYF,TGTGCCAGCAGCCAAGGGTCACTAGCGTCCTACGAGCAGTACTTC
.,TRBV5-1,TRBD1,TRBJ2-1,CASSGQVEQFF,TGCGCCAGCAGCGGACAGGTTGAGCAGTTCTTC
.,TRBV19,.,TRBJ2-2,CASSILELGHTGELFF,TGTGCCAGTAGTATCCTAGAACTAGGCCACACCGGGGAGCTGTTTTTT
.,TRBV6-5,.,TRBJ2-7,CASSTGSLSYEQYF,TGTGCCAGCAGTACCGGGAGCCTCTCCTACGAGCAGTACTTC
.,TRBV20-1,TRBD1,TRBJ1-2,CSARDLRQGSNYGYTF,TGCAGTGCTAGAGATCTGAGACAGGGTTCAAACTATGGCTACACCTTC
few,TRBV5-1,.,TRBJ1-1,CASSLGSNTEAFF,TGCGCCAGCAGCTTGGGGTCGAACACTGAAGCTTTCTTT
.,TRBV2,.,TRBJ2-1,CASRGGRASFNNEQFF,TGTGCCAGCAGGGGGGGAAGGGCTTCGTTTAACAATGAGCAGTTCTTC
.,TRBV25-1,.,TRBJ2-7,CASSGLLGEDQVSYEQYF,TGTGCCAGCAGTGGCCTCTTGGGGGAGGACCAGGTTTCCTACGAGCAGTACTTC
.,TRBV7-9,.,TRBJ2-5,CASSLVSLSQETQYF,TGTGCCAGCAGCTTAGTATCACTATCACAAGAGACCCAGTACTTC
.,TRBV18,TRBD1,TRBJ1-6,CASSPRDRANSPLHF,TGTGCCAGCTCACCACGGGACAGGGCTAATTCACCCCTCCACTTT
.,TRBV6-6,TRBD2,TRBJ2-7,CASSYSLAGEPREQYF,TGTGCCAGCAGTTACTCTCTAGCGGGAGAGCCACGCGAGCAGTACTTC
once,TRBV7-3,.,TRBJ1-2,CASSPDRDGNYGYTF,TGTGCCAGCAGCCCCGACCGGGACGGGAACTATGGCTACACCTTC
few,TRBV7-9,.,TRBJ1-1,CASSPWGAEAFF,TGTGCCAGCAGCCCCTGGGGGGCTGAAGCTTTCTTT
.,TRBV7-6,TRBD1,TRBJ2-3,CASSQGTVTDTQYF,TGTGCCAGCAGCCAGGGGACAGTCACAGATACGCAGTATTTT
.,TRBV29-1,.,TRBJ2-6,CSVGAGANVLTF,TGCAGCGTTGGGGCGGGGGCCAACGTCCTGACTTTC
.,TRBV29-1,.,TRBJ2-1,CSVGTGVFNEQFF,TGCAGCGTTGGCACGGGAGTCTTCAATGAGCAGTTCTTC
.,TRBV27,.,TRBJ2-2,CASGLRGSGTGELFF,TGTGCCAGCGGTCTCAGAGGGTCTGGCACCGGGGAGCTGTTTTTT